The rows below give T cell receptor beta chains drawn from one sample of a study of early T cells in non-severe SARS-CoV-2 infection. Each CDR3 protein gets one entry after TCRdb re-called the 5' RACE reads with MiXCR. The sample has under 45,000 distinct CDR3 sequences, approximately 10% seen once. Sequenced sample: whole blood. Source of these receptors: an adult who was a healthcare worker with PCR-confirmed SARS-CoV-2 infection or an uninfected control (not recorded which). Both conserved end residues are part of each CDR3. Each record gives: clone size, V gene, D gene, J gene, CDR3 protein, CDR3 DNA. D genes are given only for firm matches. Clone size is shown for a subset of rows, as once, few, many or a class of expanded clone.

-,TRBV7-2,TRBD1,TRBJ2-1,CASRPGQGVRNNEQFF,TGTGCCAGCAGACCGGGACAGGGGGTAAGAAACAATGAGCAGTTCTTC
many,TRBV7-8,-,TRBJ2-5,CASNSGRSQETQYF,TGTGCCAGCAACAGTGGCAGATCACAAGAGACCCAGTACTTC
-,TRBV7-8,TRBD2,TRBJ2-2,CASTGLAGFGGELFF,TGTGCCAGCACCGGACTAGCGGGGTTTGGCGGGGAGCTGTTTTTT
many,TRBV30,-,TRBJ1-2,CAWSHRINYGYTF,TGTGCCTGGAGCCACAGAATCAACTATGGCTACACCTTC
many,TRBV3-1,TRBD2,TRBJ2-3,CASSHGTSGEHTQYF,TGTGCCAGCAGCCACGGGACTAGCGGGGAGCATACGCAGTATTTT
-,TRBV5-1,-,TRBJ2-7,CASSRDLEVYEQYF,TGCGCCAGCAGCCGAGACCTAGAAGTCTACGAGCAGTACTTC
many,TRBV9,-,TRBJ1-1,CASSALSGVGTEAFF,TGTGCCAGCAGCGCCCTATCAGGGGTGGGCACTGAAGCTTTCTTT
many,TRBV2,-,TRBJ2-5,CASSENLQTQYF,TGTGCCAGCAGTGAAAATTTGCAGACCCAGTACTTC
many,TRBV5-5,-,TRBJ2-1,CASSLGGNRHNEQFF,TGTGCCAGCAGCTTGGGAGGGAACCGGCACAATGAGCAGTTCTTC
-,TRBV27,-,TRBJ1-5,CASSFRENQPQHF,TGTGCCAGCAGTTTTCGTGAGAATCAGCCCCAGCATTTT
few,TRBV2,-,TRBJ1-1,CASNTGLNTEAFF,TGTGCCAGCAATACCGGCCTGAACACTGAAGCTTTCTTT
many,TRBV5-1,-,TRBJ2-1,CASSLEGRGAFHNEQFF,TGCGCCAGCAGCTTGGAGGGGCGGGGAGCTTTCCACAATGAGCAGTTCTTC
-,TRBV7-3,-,TRBJ2-3,CASSQTGSGTDTQYF,TGTGCCAGCAGCCAAACAGGTTCCGGGACAGATACGCAGTATTTT
-,TRBV18,TRBD1,TRBJ1-5,CASSPSMTGSNQPQHF,TGTGCCAGCTCACCTTCGATGACAGGGTCTAATCAGCCCCAGCATTTT
-,TRBV12-2,-,TRBJ2-7,CASRLAWRVGQGFYEQYF,TGTGCAAGTCGCTTAGCCTGGAGAGTTGGACAGGGATTCTACGAGCAGTACTTC
-,TRBV4-2,-,TRBJ2-7,CASSQEYGRGYEQYF,TGTGCCAGCAGCCAGGAATACGGACGGGGCTACGAGCAGTACTTC
-,TRBV30,TRBD1,TRBJ2-5,CAWSQGGSETQYF,TGTGCCTGGAGCCAAGGGGGCTCAGAGACCCAGTACTTC
-,TRBV4-3,-,TRBJ2-3,CASSQDSGQPGTDTQYF,TGCGCCAGCAGCCAAGATTCCGGGCAACCAGGCACAGATACGCAGTATTTT
many,TRBV7-2,-,TRBJ1-1,CASSKNTEAFF,TGTGCCAGCAGTAAGAACACTGAAGCTTTCTTT
many,TRBV11-2,-,TRBJ2-3,CASSRTRSTDTQYF,TGTGCCAGCAGCAGGACGCGTAGCACAGATACGCAGTATTTT
few,TRBV3-1,-,TRBJ1-4,CASSQKSGQGLFF,TGTGCCAGCAGCCAGAAATCGGGGCAAGGACTGTTTTTT
-,TRBV12-3/TRBV12-4,-,TRBJ1-4,CASRAFEDEKLFF,TGTGCCAGTCGAGCATTTGAGGATGAAAAACTGTTTTTT